This T cell receptor (beta chain) was captured by sequencing in a study of CD8 T cells in Susac syndrome. Findings and caveats of the study: Acknowledgment was made by the study that its TCR sequencing and HLA analysis involved a relatively small number of individuals.

RNA was extracted with the RNeasy kit, and a quantity of 0.5 to 1 ug was reverse transcribed using random hexamers. A multiplex approach, immunoSEQ multiplex PCR, amplified TCR beta CDR3 across 54 Vbeta and 13 Jbeta. MiXCR was run by TCRdb on the immunoSEQ multiplex PCR reads, yielding one entry per CDR3 protein. The data show about 180,000 distinct CDR3 sequences, under 97% seen once. Trimming took 5 bases from V and 5 from J; bases not matched to a gene: 6. The CDR3 runs to 15 residues. Remarks on this clonotype: Its antigen is not identified.

This clonotype originated in a human donor with multiple sclerosis. Sequenced material: CD4+ T cells from PBMCs. V usage is TRBV12-3 or TRBV12-4 and J usage is TRBJ1-6, with 7 bases aligning to TRBD1. Here the CDR3 reads CASSTGDFNNSPLHF. CDR3 nucleotides: TGTGCCAGCAGTACAGGGGACTTCAATAATTCACCCCTCCACTTT.